This T cell receptor beta chain was identified during a study of T cells after yellow fever vaccination. Study-level findings and limits: Only a minor proportion of clonotypes was detected across both CD4 and CD8 compartments. Contamination by abundant bulk-population clonotypes could be present in FACS-sorted repertoires.

This clonotype came up a few times. Its antigen remains unknown. The CDR3 runs to 14 residues. CDR1 is DFQATT, CDR2 SNEGSKA, per germline (reference sequence). J was trimmed by 3 bases and V by 6 bases; bases with no gene match: 10. They built TCR cDNA with 5'RACE template switching, a step that put in a universal primer site and UMIs. TCRdb called the 5' RACE reads again in MiXCR, with one record for every CDR3 protein. The profile shows roughly 300,000 distinct CDR3 sequences, about 6.6% of them singletons. V is TRBV20-1 and J is TRBJ1-1, with 7 nucleotides matching TRBD1. The input for sequencing was PBMCs, taken 35 to 50 days after the first yellow fever vaccination. The TCR was taken from a man aged 18 to 30 who received the YFV17D yellow fever vaccine. The CDR3 spells CSARGGAGYTEAFF. Here the CDR3 DNA reads TGCAGTGCCCGAGGGGGCGCGGGGTACACTGAAGCTTTCTTT.